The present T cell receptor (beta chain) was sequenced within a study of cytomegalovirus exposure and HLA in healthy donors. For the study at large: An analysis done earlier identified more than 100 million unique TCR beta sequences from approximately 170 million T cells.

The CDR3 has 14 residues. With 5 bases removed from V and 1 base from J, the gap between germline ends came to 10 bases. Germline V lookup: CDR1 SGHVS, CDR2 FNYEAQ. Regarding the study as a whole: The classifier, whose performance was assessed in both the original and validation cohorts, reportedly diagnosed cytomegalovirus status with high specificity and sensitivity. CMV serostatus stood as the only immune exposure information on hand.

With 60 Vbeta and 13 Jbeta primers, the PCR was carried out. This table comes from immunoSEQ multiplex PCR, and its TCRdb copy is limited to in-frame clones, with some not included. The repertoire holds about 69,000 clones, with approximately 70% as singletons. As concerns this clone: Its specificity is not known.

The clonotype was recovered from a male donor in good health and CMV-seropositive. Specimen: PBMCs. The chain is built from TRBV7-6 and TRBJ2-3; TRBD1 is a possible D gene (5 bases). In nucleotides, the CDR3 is TGTGCCAGCAGCATGCTGACAGGCACAGATACGCAGTATTTT. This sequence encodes CASSMLTGTDTQYF.